The 24 T cell receptor beta chains in this list originate from one sample, sequenced in a study of shared clonotypes between healthy human individuals. CD45RO-negative, CCR7-positively selected cells formed the naive CD8 fraction, excluding terminally differentiated effector memory CD45RA+ cells. The method was immunoSEQ multiplex PCR; TCRdb's version includes in-frame clones alone and lacks a portion of them. The data show about 2.1 million clones, approximately 92% seen once. The sequenced material came from naive CD8+ T cells from PBMCs. The receptor source for this set is a man aged 18 to 29 in good health. Some clones in this sample may be carry-over from other donors' samples.

This rearrangement joins TRBV5-1 to TRBJ1-2; perhaps TRBD1 as D (6 bases). With 0 bases removed from V and 5 bases from J, the gap between germline ends came to 23 bases. Germline CDR1 and CDR2: SGHRS and YFSETQ. The CDR3 consists of 18 residues. The CDR3 loop reads CASSLATKGDSPPYGYTF. Written as DNA, the CDR3 is TGCGCCAGCAGCTTGGCCACGAAGGGGGACTCTCCTCCATATGGCTACACCTTC.

V usage is TRBV6-5 and J usage is TRBJ1-1; TRBD1 is a possible D gene (5 bases). Germline CDR1 is MNHEY and CDR2 is SVGAGI. There are 14 residues in the CDR3. Trimming took off 1 base at V and 7 bases at J, with 13 bases between the two ends. The CDR3 is CASSYWAGKDEAFF. Here the CDR3 DNA reads TGTGCCAGCAGTTACTGGGCAGGGAAGGATGAAGCTTTCTTT.

The genes are TRBV11-3 and TRBJ2-1; D gene ambiguous. From germline, CDR1 is SGHNT and CDR2 YENEEA. The V and J ends lost 0 bases and 7 bases respectively, with 13 bases between them. This CDR3 has 15 residues. CDR3 coding DNA: TGTGCCAGCAGCTTAGATTCAGGCCTAATTAATGAGCAGTTCTTC. Its protein product is CASSLDSGLINEQFF.

V and J are TRBV7-2 and TRBJ2-7; 12 nucleotides align to TRBD2. J gave up 5 bases and V 5 bases, and 7 bases lay outside the gene matches. Germline V CDR1 and CDR2: SGHTA, FQGNSA. The CDR3 sequence is 15 residues long. DNA of the CDR3: TGTGCCAGCAGCCGCCTAGCGGGAGGGTGGCACGAGCAGTACTTC. Encoded protein: CASSRLAGGWHEQYF.

V gene TRBV28 combines with J gene TRBJ2-7; 7 nucleotides agree with TRBD1. This CDR3 comprises 14 residues. Losses at the gene ends were 5 bases for V and 2 bases for J; bases not matched to a gene: 6. Germline lookup yields CDR1 MDHEN and CDR2 SYDVKM. CDR3 protein: CASSRDSMTYEQYF. The DNA of the CDR3 is TGTGCCAGCAGTAGGGACAGTATGACCTACGAGCAGTACTTC.

The chain is built from TRBV28 and TRBJ2-7; 9 bases are a match to TRBD2. Germline trimming cut 2 bases from V and 5 bases from J; bases unmatched to any gene: 10. CDR1 is MDHEN, CDR2 SYDVKM, per germline. This CDR3 comprises 16 residues. Here the CDR3 DNA reads TGTGCCAGCAGTTTACCAGTAGCGGGGGCGAGAGACGAGCAGTACTTC. Residues: CASSLPVAGARDEQYF.

This chain links TRBV7-9 with TRBJ1-6; D remains ambiguous. CDR3 size: 17 residues. Germline V gene data show CDR1 as SEHNR and CDR2 as FQNEAQ (reference sequence). V lost 5 bases, J lost 7 bases, and 21 bases lay in between. CDR3 loop: CASSGSLGGMRNSPLHF. The CDR3 DNA sequence: TGTGCCAGCAGCGGAAGTCTGGGTGGGATGAGGAATTCACCCCTCCACTTT.

This CDR3 is CASSLQTGESTSYEQYF. The CDR3 nucleotides are TGTGCCAGCAGTCTCCAAACAGGGGAATCTACCTCCTACGAGCAGTACTTC. The rearrangement joins TRBV28 to TRBJ2-7; TRBD1 aligns across 7 bases. The CDR3 contains 17 residues. With 5 bases clipped from V and 0 bases from J, the junction kept 13 bases outside the gene matches. In germline, CDR1 is MDHEN, CDR2 SYDVKM.

V and J are TRBV2 and TRBJ2-7; D might be TRBD1 (5 bases). V shed 3 bases and J shed 2 bases, with 11 bases lying between them. The V gene's germline CDR1 is SNHLY and CDR2 FYNNEI. The length of the CDR3 is 14 residues. CDR3 loop: CASSEEQAAYEQYF. CDR3 nucleotides: TGTGCCAGCAGTGAGGAACAGGCCGCCTACGAGCAGTACTTC.

V usage is TRBV5-6 and J usage is TRBJ2-1, with 8 bases that match TRBD2. This CDR3 has 14 residues. Trimming cost V 5 bases and J 8 bases; bases outside gene matches: 9. Germline assignment: CDR1 SGHDT and CDR2 YYEEEE. The DNA of the CDR3 is TGTGCCAGCAGTTGGGGAGCGGGAGCCCATGAGCAGTTCTTC. It yields the protein CASSWGAGAHEQFF.

The rearrangement uses TRBV2 and TRBJ1-5; D possibly corresponds to TRBD1 (6 bases). CDR3 length: 14 residues. Trimming removed 7 bases at V and 2 bases at J, with 12 bases between. Germline CDR1 is SNHLY and CDR2 is FYNNEI. CDR3 residues: CASTPRGGNQPQHF. The CDR3 DNA follows: TGTGCCAGCACACCGAGGGGGGGCAATCAGCCCCAGCATTTT.

V usage is TRBV28 and J usage is TRBJ1-3, with no clear D. The CDR3 totals 17 residues. V shed 6 bases and J shed 0 bases, with 18 bases lying between them. CDR1 and CDR2 from the germline V gene are MDHEN and SYDVKM. In DNA form, the CDR3 reads TGTGCCAGCAGCCCCCCTCCGTGGCGGACCTCTGGAAACACCATATATTTT. It specifies CASSPPPWRTSGNTIYF.

The chain employs TRBV2 and TRBJ1-1; D remains unclear. Germline V CDR1 and CDR2: SNHLY, FYNNEI. The CDR3 length is 13 residues. Trimming left V 4 bases short and J 0 bases short, with 6 bases between. As DNA, the CDR3 is TGTGCCAGCAGTGGACGGATGAACACTGAAGCTTTCTTT. This gives the protein CASSGRMNTEAFF.

This sequence joins TRBV6-5 and TRBJ1-2, with 9 bases fitting TRBD1. The junction had 7 bases not matched to a gene; V was cut back by 5 bases and J by 6 bases. The germline V gene has CDR1 MNHEY and CDR2 SVGAGI. This CDR3 is 14 amino acids long. Here the CDR3 reads CASSPWTGEDGYTF. CDR3 in DNA: TGTGCCAGCAGTCCATGGACAGGGGAGGATGGCTACACCTTC.

The chain uses TRBV6-5 and TRBJ2-7; 9 nucleotides agree with TRBD1. Germline values: CDR1 MNHEY, CDR2 SVGAGI. J lost 1 base, V lost 3 bases, and 7 bases had no gene match. The CDR3 loop spans 16 amino acids. The CDR3 DNA sequence: TGTGCCAGCAGTTATTTATCGGGACAGGGATCCTACGAGCAGTACTTC. It encodes CASSYLSGQGSYEQYF.

The chain employs TRBV13 and TRBJ1-2, with D perhaps TRBD1 (5 bases). There are 16 residues in the CDR3. CDR1 is PRHDT and CDR2 is FYEKMQ in the germline V gene (reference sequence). The V gene lost 5 bases and the J gene lost 5 bases, with 21 bases spanning the gap. In nucleotides, the CDR3 is TGTGCCAGCAGCCTAACCCGAGAGGGGACGGATTATGGCTACACCTTC. Its translation is CASSLTREGTDYGYTF. Based on the CDR3 plus reference TRBV13 and TRBJ1-2, the full variable domain is AAGVIQSPRHLIKEKRETATLKCYPIPRHDTVYWYQQGPGQDPQFLISFYEKMQSDKGSIPDRFSAQQFSDYHSELNMSSLELGDSALYFCASSLTREGTDYGYTFGSGTRLTVV.

The gene calls are TRBV19 and TRBJ2-7; 11 bases line up with TRBD1. V dropped 5 bases and J dropped 0; count of bases not matched to a gene: 3. The CDR3 has 15 amino acids. Germline CDR1 is LNHDA and CDR2 is SQIVND (reference sequence). For the CDR3, the DNA is TGTGCCAGTAGTTTCGGACAGGGGGCCTCCTACGAGCAGTACTTC. Protein sequence: CASSFGQGASYEQYF.

The chain is built from TRBV19 and TRBJ2-7; D could derive from TRBD1 or TRBD2 (5 bases each). CDR3 length: 18 amino acids. The germline V and J ends were trimmed by 0 bases and 3 bases, with 21 bases remaining between them. Per germline, CDR1 LNHDA and CDR2 SQIVND (reference sequence). The chain's CDR3 is CASSIEPLAATENYEQYF. CDR3 bases: TGTGCCAGTAGTATAGAACCCCTAGCAGCGACAGAAAACTACGAGCAGTACTTC.

A remark on this clone: Different DNA sequences within this sample yield the same CDR3. V gene TRBV7-9 combines with J gene TRBJ2-7; D is undetermined. Per the germline V gene, CDR1 is SEHNR and CDR2 is FQNEAQ (reference sequence). Between the trimmed V and J ends, which lost 1 base and 4 bases, there was a span of 8 bases. The CDR3 runs to 13 residues. The DNA of the CDR3 is TGTGCCAGCAGCTTAGACTTAAGTTACGAGCAGTACTTC. Amino acids: CASSLDLSYEQYF.

V gene TRBV9 combines with J gene TRBJ2-1, with TRBD2 identical over 7 bases. This CDR3 contains 17 residues. Germline values: CDR1 SGDLS, CDR2 YYNGEE. V lost 0 bases to trimming and J lost 1 base; unmatched junction nucleotides: 7. Here the CDR3 DNA reads TGTGCCAGCAGCGTAGGTCGGGGGAGGGGATCCTACAATGAGCAGTTCTTC. As protein: CASSVGRGRGSYNEQFF.

The rearrangement links TRBV13 to TRBJ2-4, with D perhaps matching TRBD1 (6 bases). The CDR3 is 14 amino acids. The germline V gene encodes CDR1 PRHDT and CDR2 FYEKMQ (reference sequence). V was shortened by 3 bases and J by 2 bases, with 8 bases between the two germline ends. CDR3: CASSFQGTKNIQYF. In DNA form, the CDR3 reads TGTGCCAGCAGCTTCCAGGGGACCAAAAACATTCAGTACTTC. Full variable domain (missing parts from reference TRBV13 and TRBJ2-4): AAGVIQSPRHLIKEKRETATLKCYPIPRHDTVYWYQQGPGQDPQFLISFYEKMQSDKGSIPDRFSAQQFSDYHSELNMSSLELGDSALYFCASSFQGTKNIQYFGAGTRLSVL.

This chain connects TRBV4-1 to TRBJ2-7; 7 bases align to TRBD2. This CDR3 region has 14 residues. From germline, CDR1 is MGHRA and CDR2 YSYEKL. The V and J ends lost 1 base and 12 bases, in that order; junction bases with no gene match: 12. The DNA of the CDR3 is TGCGCCAGCAGCCAAGCCGGGACTACCAGGCATCCGTACTTC. It encodes CASSQAGTTRHPYF.

The chain carries TRBV5-6 and TRBJ2-5, with D hard to call. V gave up 0 bases and J gave up 3 bases, with 9 bases separating them. This CDR3 has 14 amino acids. Germline-derived CDR1 and CDR2 are SGHDT and YYEEEE. DNA of the CDR3: TGTGCCAGCAGCTTGGGGGTTGCTGAAGAGACCCAGTACTTC. Translation: CASSLGVAEETQYF.

This clone came up once. The chain is built from TRBV7-8 and TRBJ1-5; D might be TRBD1 (6 bases). This CDR3 spans 14 amino acids. The germline V gene encodes CDR1 SGHVS and CDR2 FQNEAQ. V lost 8 bases to trimming and J lost 3 bases, with 14 bases between them. CDR3 residues: CASGVQGINQPQHF. CDR3 in DNA: TGTGCCAGCGGGGTACAGGGAATCAATCAGCCCCAGCATTTT.